A single sample gave rise to the 10 T cell receptor beta chains below, sequenced in a study of radiotherapy plus CTLA-4 blockade in lung cancer (dated by TCRdb to the late 2010s). Library creation used the immunoSEQ multiplex PCR assay. This immuneACCESS table, as held by TCRdb, lists in-frame sequences with V and J called but not all clones. Of the missing ones, under half trace to an unresolved V gene in checked studies; the others have no known cause. A total of 70,000 to 95,000 clones appear in this sample, approximately 83% of them only once. The ten largest account for roughly 15% of the sample. The sample here was peripheral blood, taken from a patient treated with radiotherapy plus ipilimumab. The receptors originated from a human donor with non-small cell lung cancer that progressed on radiotherapy plus ipilimumab.

About this clone: The sample holds other DNA sequences that translate to the same CDR3. The chain joins TRBV7-9 to TRBJ2-5, with D maybe TRBD1 (6 bases). The germline V gene encodes CDR1 SEHNR and CDR2 FQNEAQ (reference sequence). The CDR3 has 12 amino acids. V lost 5 bases and J lost 4, with 8 bases in between. In DNA, the CDR3 is TGTGCCAGCAGCCGGACAGTAGAGACCCAGTACTTC. It is translated as CASSRTVETQYF.

This chain connects TRBV11-2 to TRBJ2-1; possible D gene TRBD1, 6 bases. V was shortened by 0 bases and J by 15 bases, with 12 bases between the two germline ends. Germline V gene lookup returns CDR1 SGHAT and CDR2 FQNNGV. This CDR3 spans 12 amino acids. The CDR3 region is CASSLDSTGWFF. The CDR3 DNA reads TGTGCCAGCAGCTTAGACTCAACAGGGTGGTTCTTC.

V and J are TRBV27 and TRBJ1-5; D is perhaps TRBD1 (6 bases). CDR3 length: 15 residues. Trimming left V 5 bases short and J 4 bases short, with 15 bases between. Germline lookup yields CDR1 MNHEY and CDR2 SMNVEV (reference sequence). CDR3 nucleotides: TGTGCCAGCAGTCTTTCCCGGACAGAGAATCAGCCCCAGCATTTT. Its protein product is CASSLSRTENQPQHF.

The V and J genes are TRBV6-5 and TRBJ2-5; a weak D match, TRBD2 (5 bases). Germline CDR1 reads MNHEY; CDR2 reads SVGAGI. CDR3 length: 16 residues. The V end was cut by 0 bases, the J end by 5 bases, with 16 bases between. The CDR3 is CASSYSKWELEETQYF. CDR3 sequence (DNA): TGTGCCAGCAGTTACTCGAAGTGGGAGCTTGAGGAGACCCAGTACTTC.

The chain combines TRBV13 with TRBJ2-7; 13 bases are a match to TRBD2. CDR3 length equals 15 residues. J gave up 7 bases and V 5 bases, and 8 bases lay outside the gene matches. Germline-derived CDR1 and CDR2 are PRHDT and FYEKMQ (reference sequence). The chain's CDR3 is CASSPRTSGRGEQYF. In DNA, the CDR3 is TGTGCCAGCAGCCCCCGCACTAGCGGGAGGGGTGAGCAGTACTTC.

The genes are TRBV7-2 and TRBJ2-2, with D hard to call. Germline V gene sequence: CDR1 SGHTA, CDR2 FQGNSA. CDR3 length equals 14 residues. Between the trimmed V and J ends, which lost 5 bases and 5 bases, there was a span of 12 bases. CDR3 coding DNA: TGTGCCAGCAGCGCCCAGCGTCAGACCGGGGAGCTGTTTTTT. It encodes CASSAQRQTGELFF.

This chain links TRBV18 with TRBJ1-5; weak D call: TRBD1 (6 bases). CDR1 is KGHSH, CDR2 LQKENI, per germline. The CDR3 contains 16 residues. The V and J ends lost 1 base and 3 bases respectively, with 13 bases between them. The CDR3 DNA follows: TGTGCCAGCTCACCACGGGGGCTCGACCCCAATCAGCCCCAGCATTTT. Protein product: CASSPRGLDPNQPQHF.

CDR3 coding DNA: TGTGCCAGTAGTTTGGTAACCAAAAACATTCAGTACTTC. This encodes CASSLVTKNIQYF. The chain combines TRBV19 with TRBJ2-4; D unclear. The CDR3 length is 13 residues. V lost 5 bases to trimming and J lost 2 bases, with 7 bases between them. Looked up from germline, CDR1 is LNHDA and CDR2 is SQIVND (reference sequence). Variable domain in full (rest from reference TRBV19 and TRBJ2-4): DGGITQSPKYLFRKEGQNVTLSCEQNLNHDAMYWYRQDPGQGLRLIYYSQIVNDFQKGDIAEGYSVSREKKESFPLTVTSAQKNPTAFYLCASSLVTKNIQYFGAGTRLSVL.

This chain links TRBV28 with TRBJ2-3; D remains ambiguous. V shed 2 bases and J shed 1 base, with 4 bases lying between them. Germline V lookup: CDR1 MDHEN, CDR2 SYDVKM. There are 13 residues in the CDR3. CDR3: CASSLIGTDTQYF. In nucleotides, the CDR3 is TGTGCCAGCAGTTTAATCGGCACAGATACGCAGTATTTT.

The V gene is TRBV9, the J gene TRBJ1-2, with a tentative D call TRBD1 (5 bases). Trimming left V 4 bases short and J 8 bases short, with 12 bases between. There are 12 residues in the CDR3. The V gene's germline CDR1 is SGDLS and CDR2 YYNGEE. The CDR3 nucleotides are TGTGCCAGCAGCCGGGGGGAGTACGGCTACACCTTC. This codes for CASSRGEYGYTF.